A selection of T cell receptor beta chains follows, all from one sample in a study of T cells after posttransplantation cyclophosphamide. Only in-frame clones appear in the TCRdb table, and some are missing; sequencing was by immunoSEQ multiplex PCR. The profile covers 45,000 to 65,000 clones, with about 82% appearing a single time and 2.8% taken by the ten largest. The sample was PBMCs. These receptors originate from a man aged 25-40 years with a blood cancer, CMV-positive, and with a related stem cell donor. Each CDR3 is given with its conserved first and last residue. The D gene is left open where the match is weak. Clone size is given for some rows only: seen once, a few or many times, or a class if the clone is expanded.

v_call	d_call	cdr3_length	clone_size	j_call	cdr3_aa	cdr3_nt
TRBV5-6	TRBD2	16	-	TRBJ2-3	CASSLEVGRATDTQYF	TGTGCCAGCAGCTTGGAGGTCGGGAGGGCAACAGATACGCAGTATTTT
TRBV7-9	-	14	-	TRBJ1-4	CASSLDWSPEKLFF	TGTGCCAGCAGCTTAGATTGGAGCCCTGAAAAACTGTTTTTT
TRBV25-1	-	13	-	TRBJ1-5	CASEGGSNQPQHF	TGTGCCAGCGAGGGCGGTAGCAATCAGCCCCAGCATTTT
TRBV28	TRBD2	18	once	TRBJ2-5	CASSLRLAGVFRQETQYF	TGTGCCAGCAGTTTACGACTAGCGGGAGTATTCCGACAAGAGACCCAGTACTTC
TRBV30	-	14	-	TRBJ1-6	CAWNRETRNSPLHF	TGTGCCTGGAACAGGGAGACGCGTAATTCACCCCTCCACTTT
TRBV11-2	TRBD2	17	-	TRBJ2-3	CASSPTSGLSSTDTQYF	TGTGCCAGCAGCCCTACTAGCGGCCTCAGTAGCACAGATACGCAGTATTTT
TRBV6-6	-	15	-	TRBJ1-2	CASSTLGGTNYGYTF	TGTGCCAGCAGTACCCTGGGAGGAACTAACTATGGCTACACCTTC
TRBV16	TRBD1	13	-	TRBJ2-7	CASSQSQGGEQYF	TGTGCCAGCAGCCAATCACAGGGGGGCGAGCAGTACTTC
TRBV30	-	11	-	TRBJ1-2	CAWSVLVGYTF	TGTGCCTGGAGTGTATTAGTTGGCTACACCTTC
TRBV7-3	-	15	-	TRBJ2-3	CASSLKGDFTDTQYF	TGTGCCAGCAGCTTAAAAGGCGACTTCACAGATACGCAGTATTTT
TRBV10-3	TRBD1	13	-	TRBJ1-5	CAIRGTGDQPQHF	TGTGCCATCAGAGGGACAGGTGATCAGCCCCAGCATTTT
TRBV5-8	-	15	-	TRBJ2-1	CASSLGVAPYNEQFF	TGTGCCAGCAGCTTGGGGGTAGCGCCCTACAATGAGCAGTTCTTC
TRBV19	TRBD1	15	-	TRBJ2-3	CASSRDRVIADTQYF	TGTGCCAGTAGCCGGGACAGGGTAATAGCAGATACGCAGTATTTT
TRBV19	-	13	-	TRBJ2-3	CASSIVRLDTQYF	TGTGCCAGTAGTATAGTTAGATTAGATACGCAGTATTTT
TRBV23-1	TRBD1	16	-	TRBJ2-7	CASSFSVGTDTYEQYF	TGCGCCAGCAGTTTTAGTGTAGGGACAGATACCTACGAGCAGTACTTC
TRBV10-2	TRBD1	15	-	TRBJ1-5	CASRGGGPSNQPQHF	TGCGCCAGCAGAGGAGGGGGCCCCAGCAATCAGCCCCAGCATTTT
TRBV6-4	TRBD2	13	-	TRBJ2-2	CASSELATGELFF	TGTGCCAGCAGCGAACTAGCGACCGGGGAGCTGTTTTTT
TRBV5-4	-	14	-	TRBJ2-1	CASSLRTDYNEQFF	TGTGCCAGCAGCTTGAGAACAGACTACAATGAGCAGTTCTTC
TRBV9	TRBD2	18	-	TRBJ2-3	CASSVEPSRAGGTDTQYF	TGTGCCAGCAGCGTAGAGCCCTCGAGAGCGGGAGGAACAGATACGCAGTATTTT
TRBV15	-	13	-	TRBJ1-1	CATRKTGNTEAFF	TGTGCCACCAGGAAGACAGGGAACACTGAAGCTTTCTTT
TRBV7-9	-	18	-	TRBJ2-6	CASSLDYRESSGANVLTF	TGTGCCAGCAGCTTAGATTACAGGGAGAGCTCTGGGGCCAACGTCCTGACTTTC
TRBV19	-	15	-	TRBJ2-1	CASSLASPRDNEQFF	TGTGCCAGTAGTCTAGCTTCCCCCCGTGACAATGAGCAGTTCTTC
TRBV10-3	TRBD2	16	-	TRBJ2-3	CAIGLAGGWGPDTQYF	TGTGCCATCGGACTAGCGGGAGGGTGGGGCCCAGATACGCAGTATTTT